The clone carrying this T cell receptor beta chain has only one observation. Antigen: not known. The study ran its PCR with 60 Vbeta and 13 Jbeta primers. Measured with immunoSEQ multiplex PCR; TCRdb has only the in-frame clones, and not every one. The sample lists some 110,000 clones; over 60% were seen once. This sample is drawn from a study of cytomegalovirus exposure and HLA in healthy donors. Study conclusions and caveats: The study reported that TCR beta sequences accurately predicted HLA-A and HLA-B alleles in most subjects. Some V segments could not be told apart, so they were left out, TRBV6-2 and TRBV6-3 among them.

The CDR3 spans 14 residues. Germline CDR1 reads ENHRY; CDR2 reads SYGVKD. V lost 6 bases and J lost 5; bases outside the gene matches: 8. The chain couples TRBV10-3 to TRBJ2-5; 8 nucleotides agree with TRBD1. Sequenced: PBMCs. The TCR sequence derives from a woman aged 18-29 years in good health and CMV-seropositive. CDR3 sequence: CAIRGQDKVETQYF. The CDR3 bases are TGTGCCATCAGGGGACAGGACAAAGTGGAGACCCAGTACTTC.